The clone carrying this T cell receptor (beta chain) was seen more than once but under ten times. Antigen unknown. TCRdb's copy holds only in-frame clones and misses some; the assay was immunoSEQ multiplex PCR. The sample yields roughly 300,000 clones, roughly 89% seen once. The source of the sample is a study of cytomegalovirus exposure and HLA in healthy donors. General study points: Accounts indicate the classifier identified cytomegalovirus status with strong specificity and sensitivity.

Trimming removed 6 bases at V and 9 bases at J, with 18 bases between. This CDR3 contains 14 residues. Germline CDR1 is LNHDA and CDR2 is SQIVND (reference sequence). This sequence was found in a woman aged 18-29 years in good health and CMV-seronegative. The sample taken for sequencing was PBMCs. The rearrangement joins TRBV19 to TRBJ2-1; D ambiguous. The CDR3 is CASSPESPRGEQFF. The DNA for the CDR3 is TGTGCCAGTAGCCCCGAATCCCCACGCGGTGAGCAGTTCTTC.